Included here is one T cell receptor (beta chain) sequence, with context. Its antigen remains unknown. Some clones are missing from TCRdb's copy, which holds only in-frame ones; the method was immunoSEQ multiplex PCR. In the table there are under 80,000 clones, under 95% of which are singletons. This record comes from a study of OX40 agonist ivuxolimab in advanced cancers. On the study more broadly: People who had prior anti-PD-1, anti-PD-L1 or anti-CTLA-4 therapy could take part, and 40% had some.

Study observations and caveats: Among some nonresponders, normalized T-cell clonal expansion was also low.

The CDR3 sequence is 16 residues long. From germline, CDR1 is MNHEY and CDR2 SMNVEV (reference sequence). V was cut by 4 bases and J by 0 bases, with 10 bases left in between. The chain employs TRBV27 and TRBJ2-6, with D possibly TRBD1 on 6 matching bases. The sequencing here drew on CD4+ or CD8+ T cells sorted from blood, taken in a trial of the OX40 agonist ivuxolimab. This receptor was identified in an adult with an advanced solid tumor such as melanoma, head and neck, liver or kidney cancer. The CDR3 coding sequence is TGTGCCAGCAGTTACGGACAGATCTCTGGGGCCAACGTCCTGACTTTC. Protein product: CASSYGQISGANVLTF.